This T cell receptor beta chain is from a study of brain T cells in children with intractable seizures (dated by TCRdb to about 2021). For the wider study: Resected brain tissue from about 53 pediatric epilepsy surgery cases was initially screened for immune gene transcripts with a NanoString immunology panel. About 70% of the 12 selected surgery cases also had pre-surgery blood sequenced, which left four cases with brain tissue only.

Notes on this clone: Its cognate antigen has yet to be identified. There are no base qualities to consult, and no much larger clone falls within one base.

TCR beta chain sequences were generated from genomic DNA using the immunoSEQ assay. In the source study's methods: CDR3 sequences that did not begin with the conserved framework cysteine at position 104 were removed by hand. Clonality was calculated as one minus the normalized Shannon's Diversity Index, with values ranging from 0 (maximal diversity) to 1 (oligoclonal). Chi-squared comparison-of-proportions tests assessed whether the same CDR3 differed in frequency between samples, such as brain versus blood. Public clonotypes were found by searching immuneACCESS, and the VDJdb browser was used to assess similarity to known antiviral clonotypes. The clones in this table, taken by TCRdb from immuneACCESS, are in-frame only. Not every clone is retained; where verified, under half of the shortfall comes from an unresolved V gene, and the cause of the rest is unknown. That table is the source of V, J and clone size, and D and trimming were worked out from the DNA. The sample has a few hundred thousand clones on record, over 90% of them singletons. 5% to 7% of the sample is in the top ten clones.

Beyond this particular receptor, the publication reports: Sequencing depth differed between pre- and post-surgery blood, so clones missing from the pre-surgery sample may reflect undersampling. Viral specificity was inferred solely from CDR3 sequence similarity, and the HCMV serostatus of the patients was not known.

Read against the paper, the sample's time point label means: blood from clinic visit 5 months post-surgery; TSC patient then seizure free. The surgery cases showing the highest brain T cell transcript signatures were chosen for TCR beta chain sequencing of brain tissue and, when available, of blood. Before surgery, patients had received at least one anti-epileptic drug. TCR-sequenced patients were children with drug-resistant epilepsy due to tuberous sclerosis complex, focal cortical dysplasia, Rasmussen encephalitis or hemimegalencephaly. The Monarch genomic DNA purification kit was used to extract bulk genomic DNA from unsorted brain tissue and from whole blood. The receptor was derived from a boy under three years old with tuberous sclerosis and intractable seizures. The source material was peripheral blood, sampled 4 to 5 months after surgery.

DNA sequence: TGTGCCAGCAGTTTATCCCCAGGATCTAGCGGATACAATGAGCAGTTCTTC. It translates as CASSLSPGSSGYNEQFF. In this chain, TRBV27 is recombined with TRBJ2-1, with TRBD2 identical over 7 junction bases. V ends up 0 bases short and J 4 bases short, with an unmatched junction base count of 9. The CDR3, cysteine through phenylalanine, is 17 amino acids long. Just the 51-base CDR3 DNA is kept, in frame starting at base 1. CDR1 and CDR2 were assigned from the germline V gene (reference sequence) as MNHEY and SMNVEV.